This T cell receptor beta chain was observed in a study of post-analysis software for immune sequencing data. Whole-study context: Relapsing-remitting, secondary progressive and progressive-relapsing forms made up the multiple sclerosis disease courses. The study's findings and limits: Analysis by F measure revealed that same-batch samples clustered strongly together. The study found significantly lower normalized Chao1 diversity in multiple sclerosis patients than in controls. Five or six TRBV segments appeared more often in patients than in controls, and TRBV5-6, TRBV5-1 and TRBV20-1 were among these.

This clonotype was detected a few times. Its antigen is still unknown. Each TCR beta cDNA library carried unique molecular identifiers. Starting from roughly 1.1 to 9.2 million T cells, the study yielded about 500,000 cDNA molecules. TCRdb re-called the PCR reads with MiXCR, one entry per CDR3 protein. The data show about 820,000 distinct CDR3 sequences, roughly 50% seen once. Germline lookup yields CDR1 DFQATT and CDR2 SNEGSKA (reference sequence). The V end lost 6 bases, the J end lost 6 bases, and 12 bases lay between the germline ends. The length of the CDR3 is 12 residues. This receptor was taken from a girl aged 5-17 years with multiple sclerosis. The rearrangement joins TRBV20-1 to TRBJ2-1; either TRBD1 or TRBD2 may fit D (5 bases each). Sequencing input: blood. The CDR3 nucleotides read TGCAGTGCCTTTTCGGGACCCAATGAGCAGTTCTTC. Amino acids: CSAFSGPNEQFF.